The present entry profiles one TCR beta chain with its context. Its matching antigen is unknown. The PCR employed 60 Vbeta primers together with 13 Jbeta primers. Repertoires were generated with immunoSEQ multiplex PCR, while TCRdb's copy carries only in-frame clones and drops some. This table has some 120,000 clones, roughly 77% appearing once. These data come from a study of cytomegalovirus exposure and HLA in healthy donors. Germline trimming cut 4 bases from V and 2 bases from J; bases unmatched to any gene: 7. The CDR3 has 17 amino acids. Germline CDR1 and CDR2: SGHTA and FQGNSA. Overall study findings and caveats: A prior analysis recorded that most TCR beta V segments were productive about 87% or about 30% of the time. Reportedly, fewer N-insertions than the approximately 700-donor mean appeared in an Asian-associated ancestry cluster in a later analysis.

The chain couples TRBV7-2 to TRBJ2-3; 12 bases agree with TRBD2. This clonotype was obtained from a young man in good health and CMV-seronegative. The source material was PBMCs. In nucleotides, the CDR3 is TGTGCCAGCAGCTACCCGGCTAGCGGGGGGGCCACAGATACGCAGTATTTT. This gives the protein CASSYPASGGATDTQYF.